The clone carrying this T cell receptor (beta chain) has a handful of counts. TCRdb independently ran MiXCR on the RT-PCR reads; one entry per CDR3 protein. The repertoire includes hundreds of thousands of distinct CDR3 sequences, around 14% of them detected once, and 3% to 4.5% sits in the top ten. V was clipped by 7 bases and J by 8 bases; unmatched bases: 3. The CDR3 has 13 residues. Germline V gene data show CDR1 as LNHNV and CDR2 as YYDKDF (reference sequence). The sequenced sample consisted of memory CD4+ T cells from blood. V usage is TRBV15 and J usage is TRBJ1-4, with 11 bases aligning to TRBD1. The receptor's source is a female donor in good health, serving as a healthy control. The CDR3 region is CATKGQGAEKLFF. CDR3 nucleotide sequence: TGTGCCACCAAAGGACAGGGGGCCGAAAAACTGTTTTTT.